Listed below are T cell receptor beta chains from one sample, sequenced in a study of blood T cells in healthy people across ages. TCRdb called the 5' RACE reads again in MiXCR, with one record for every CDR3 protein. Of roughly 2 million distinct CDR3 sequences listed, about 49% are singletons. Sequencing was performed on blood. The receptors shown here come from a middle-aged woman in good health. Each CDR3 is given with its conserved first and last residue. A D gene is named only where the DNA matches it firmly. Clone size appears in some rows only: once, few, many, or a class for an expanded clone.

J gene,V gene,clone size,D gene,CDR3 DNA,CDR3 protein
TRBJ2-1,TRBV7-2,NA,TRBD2,TGTGCCAGCAGCTTAGAACTAGCGCGCAATGAGCAGTTCTTC,CASSLELARNEQFF
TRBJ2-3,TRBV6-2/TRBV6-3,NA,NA,TGTGCCAGCAGTTACGGACGCCTCTCCACAGATACGCAGTATTTT,CASSYGRLSTDTQYF
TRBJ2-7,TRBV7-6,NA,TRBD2,TGTGCCAGCAGCTTCCGACGCGCGGGGGCCTACGAGCAGTACTTC,CASSFRRAGAYEQYF
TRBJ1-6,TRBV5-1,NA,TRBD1,TGCGCCAGCAGCTTGAGGGGGCTGGGATATAATTCACCCCTCCACTTT,CASSLRGLGYNSPLHF
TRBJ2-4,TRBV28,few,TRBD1,TGTGCCAGCAGTTTATATGGACAGGGGGCCAACATTCAGTACTTC,CASSLYGQGANIQYF
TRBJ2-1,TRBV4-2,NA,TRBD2,TGTGCCAGCAGCCAAGATGTTAGTCTAGCGGGAAATGAGCAGTTCTTC,CASSQDVSLAGNEQFF
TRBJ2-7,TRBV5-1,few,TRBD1,TGCGCCAGCAGCTTCGCTACAGGGGCCTACGAGCAGTACTTC,CASSFATGAYEQYF
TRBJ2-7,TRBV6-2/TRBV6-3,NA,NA,TGTGCCAGCACTCCCGCCTACGAGCAGTACTTC,CASTPAYEQYF
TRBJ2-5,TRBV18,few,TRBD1,TGTGCCAGCTCACCGGGTGGACAGGGCCAAGAGACCCAGTACTTC,CASSPGGQGQETQYF
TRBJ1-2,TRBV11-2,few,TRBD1,TGTGCCAGCCGGACAGGGGGAGTGGTTGGCTACACCTTC,CASRTGGVVGYTF
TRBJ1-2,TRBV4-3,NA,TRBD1,TGCGCCAGCAGCCAATCTTACAGGGGTGGCTACACCTTC,CASSQSYRGGYTF
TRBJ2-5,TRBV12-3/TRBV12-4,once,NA,TGTGCCAGCAGCAAGCACAGGGTAGGAGAGACCCAGTACTTC,CASSKHRVGETQYF
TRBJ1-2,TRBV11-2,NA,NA,TGTGCCAGCAGCTTTCAGGAGGACTATGGCTACACCTTC,CASSFQEDYGYTF
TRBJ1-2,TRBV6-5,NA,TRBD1,TGTGCCAGCAGTTTGATAAGGGGGCCGAGGATCTATGGCTACACCTTC,CASSLIRGPRIYGYTF
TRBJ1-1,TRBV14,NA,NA,TGTGCCAGCAGCCAAGATCCGGGGATGGGCACTGAAGCTTTCTTT,CASSQDPGMGTEAFF
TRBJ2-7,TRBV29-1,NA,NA,TGCAGCTTCGGGAGCAGGACCTACAATGAGCAGTACTTC,CSFGSRTYNEQYF
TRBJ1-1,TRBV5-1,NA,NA,TGCGCCAGCAGCTTGGAGTACAGGAGGAACACTGAAGCTTTCTTT,CASSLEYRRNTEAFF
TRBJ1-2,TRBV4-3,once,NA,TGCGCCAGCAGCCAAGATACGGCAGGTCAAACCCTCTATGGCTACACCTTC,CASSQDTAGQTLYGYTF
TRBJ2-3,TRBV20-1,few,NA,TGCAGTGCCCCCCCAATTCCGGATACGCAGTATTTT,CSAPPIPDTQYF
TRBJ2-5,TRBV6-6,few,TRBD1,TGTGCCAGCAGCTTAGACAGGGCACACCAAGAGACCCAGTACTTC,CASSLDRAHQETQYF
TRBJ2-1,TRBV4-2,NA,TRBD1,TGTGCCAGCAGCCAAGATAAGGGACAGTACAATGAGCAGTTCTTC,CASSQDKGQYNEQFF
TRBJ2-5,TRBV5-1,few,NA,TGCGCCAGCAGCTTCTCCCCGGTAAAGGAAGAGACCCAGTACTTC,CASSFSPVKEETQYF
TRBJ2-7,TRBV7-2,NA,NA,TGTGCCAGCAGCCGAAATGTACTGGGCTACGAGCAGTACTTC,CASSRNVLGYEQYF
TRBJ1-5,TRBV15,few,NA,TGTGCCACCTCGCCCCATAGCAATCAGCCCCAGCATTTT,CATSPHSNQPQHF
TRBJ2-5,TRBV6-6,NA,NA,TGTGCCAGCAGGCCTCAGGCGCACGAGACCCAGTACTTC,CASRPQAHETQYF
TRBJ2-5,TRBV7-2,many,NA,TGTGCCAGCAGCTTAGTGGGGAGCAGCCAAGAGACCCAGTACTTC,CASSLVGSSQETQYF
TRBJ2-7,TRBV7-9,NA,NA,TGTGCCAGCAGATTCATCACCGGATCCTCCTACGAGCAGTACTTC,CASRFITGSSYEQYF
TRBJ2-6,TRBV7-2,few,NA,TGTGCCAGCAGCCCCTTTTTAGCGGCCAACGTCCTGACTTTC,CASSPFLAANVLTF
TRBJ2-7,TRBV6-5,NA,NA,TGTGCCAGCAGTCCCCTCGGGGTAACCTACGAGCAGTACTTC,CASSPLGVTYEQYF
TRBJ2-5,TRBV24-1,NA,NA,TGTGCCACCAGCAGACAGGAACTAGAGACCCAGTACTTC,CATSRQELETQYF
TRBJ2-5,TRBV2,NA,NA,TGTGCCAGCAAGGGTGGAGCCCTGAAACAAGAGACCCAGTACTTC,CASKGGALKQETQYF
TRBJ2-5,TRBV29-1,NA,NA,TGCAGCGTTGAAGAACTTGGGGAAGAGACCCAGTACTTC,CSVEELGEETQYF
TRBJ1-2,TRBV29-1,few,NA,TGCAGCGTTGAAGATGGCCGTTTTAACTATGGCTACACCTTC,CSVEDGRFNYGYTF
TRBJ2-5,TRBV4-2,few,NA,TGTGCCAGCAGCCAAGATCCGGGGGCCAGAGAGACCCAGTACTTC,CASSQDPGARETQYF